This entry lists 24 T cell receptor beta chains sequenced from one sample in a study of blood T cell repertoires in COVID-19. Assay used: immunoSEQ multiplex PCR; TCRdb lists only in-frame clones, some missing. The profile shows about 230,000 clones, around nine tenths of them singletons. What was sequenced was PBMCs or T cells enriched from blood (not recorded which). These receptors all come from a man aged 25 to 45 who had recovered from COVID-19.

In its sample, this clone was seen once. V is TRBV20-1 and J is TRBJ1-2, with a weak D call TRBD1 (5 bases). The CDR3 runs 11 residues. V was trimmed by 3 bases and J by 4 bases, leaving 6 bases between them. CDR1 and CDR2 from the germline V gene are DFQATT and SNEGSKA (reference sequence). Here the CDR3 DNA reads TGCAGTGCTAGTGACAGCTATGGCTACACCTTC. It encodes CSASDSYGYTF.

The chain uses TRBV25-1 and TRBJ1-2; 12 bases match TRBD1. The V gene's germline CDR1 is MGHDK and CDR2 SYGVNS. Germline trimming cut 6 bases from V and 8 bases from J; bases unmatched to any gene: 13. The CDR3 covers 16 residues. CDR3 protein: CASSSRAGQGARGYTF. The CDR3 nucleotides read TGTGCCAGCAGCTCCAGGGCGGGACAGGGGGCGCGCGGCTACACCTTC.

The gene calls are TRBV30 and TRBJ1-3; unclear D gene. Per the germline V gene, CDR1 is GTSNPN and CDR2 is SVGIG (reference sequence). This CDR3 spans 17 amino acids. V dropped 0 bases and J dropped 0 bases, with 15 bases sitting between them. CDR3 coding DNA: TGTGCCTGGAGTGTACGGAGGCGGGCGCTCTCTGGAAACACCATATATTTT. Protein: CAWSVRRRALSGNTIYF.

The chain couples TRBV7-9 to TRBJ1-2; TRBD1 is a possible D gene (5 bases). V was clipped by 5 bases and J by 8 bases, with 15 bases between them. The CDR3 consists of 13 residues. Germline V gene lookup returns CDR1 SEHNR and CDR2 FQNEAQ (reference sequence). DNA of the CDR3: TGTGCCAGCAGCCCAGCGGGGGAGCGCGGCTACACCTTC. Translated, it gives CASSPAGERGYTF.

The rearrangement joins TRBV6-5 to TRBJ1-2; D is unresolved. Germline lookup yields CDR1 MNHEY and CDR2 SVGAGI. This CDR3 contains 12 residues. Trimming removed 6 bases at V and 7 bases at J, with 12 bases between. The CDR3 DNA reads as TGTGCCAGCAGCCACCAGGCCCGTGGCTACACCTTC. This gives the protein CASSHQARGYTF.

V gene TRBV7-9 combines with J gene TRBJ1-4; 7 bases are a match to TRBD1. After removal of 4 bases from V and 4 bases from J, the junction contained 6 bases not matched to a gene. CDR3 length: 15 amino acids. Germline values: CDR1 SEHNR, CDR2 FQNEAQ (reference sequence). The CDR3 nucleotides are TGTGCCAGCAGCTCTACGGACAGGAGTAATGAAAAACTGTTTTTT. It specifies CASSSTDRSNEKLFF.

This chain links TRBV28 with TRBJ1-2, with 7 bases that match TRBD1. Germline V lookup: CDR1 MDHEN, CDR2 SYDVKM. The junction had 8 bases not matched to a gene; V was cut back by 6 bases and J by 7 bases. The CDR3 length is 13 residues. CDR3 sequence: CASRQTGSGGYTF. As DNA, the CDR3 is TGTGCCAGCAGACAGACAGGGTCAGGTGGCTACACCTTC.

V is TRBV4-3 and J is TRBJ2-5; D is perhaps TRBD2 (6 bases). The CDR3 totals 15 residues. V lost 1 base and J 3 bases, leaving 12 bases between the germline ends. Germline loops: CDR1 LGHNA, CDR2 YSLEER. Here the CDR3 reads CASSQGVAEKETQYF. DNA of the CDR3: TGCGCCAGCAGCCAAGGGGTAGCGGAGAAAGAGACCCAGTACTTC.

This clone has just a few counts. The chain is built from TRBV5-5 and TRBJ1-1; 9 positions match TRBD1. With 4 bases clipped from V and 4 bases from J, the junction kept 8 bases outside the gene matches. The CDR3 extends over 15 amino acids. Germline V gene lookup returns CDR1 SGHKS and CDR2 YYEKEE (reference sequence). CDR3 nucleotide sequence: TGTGCCAGCAGCCCGACAGGGGGTCCGGGCACTGAAGCTTTCTTT. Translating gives CASSPTGGPGTEAFF.

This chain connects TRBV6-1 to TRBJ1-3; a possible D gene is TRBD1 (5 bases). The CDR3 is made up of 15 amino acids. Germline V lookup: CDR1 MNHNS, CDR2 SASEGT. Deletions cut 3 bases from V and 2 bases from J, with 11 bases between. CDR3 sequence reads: CASSEGSRAGNTIYF. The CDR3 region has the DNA TGTGCCAGCAGTGAGGGATCCAGGGCTGGAAACACCATATATTTT.

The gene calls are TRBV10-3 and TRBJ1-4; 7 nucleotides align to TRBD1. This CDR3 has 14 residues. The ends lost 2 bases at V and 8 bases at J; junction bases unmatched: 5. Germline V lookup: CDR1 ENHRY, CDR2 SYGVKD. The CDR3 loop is CAISERGQGEKLFF. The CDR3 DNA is TGTGCCATCAGTGAGAGGGGGCAGGGGGAAAAACTGTTTTTT.

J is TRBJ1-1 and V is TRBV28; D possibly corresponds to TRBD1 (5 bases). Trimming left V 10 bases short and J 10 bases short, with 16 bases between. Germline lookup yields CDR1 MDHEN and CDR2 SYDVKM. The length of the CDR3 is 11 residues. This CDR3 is CATARGSRAFF. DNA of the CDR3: TGTGCCACCGCAAGGGGTTCCCGAGCTTTCTTT.

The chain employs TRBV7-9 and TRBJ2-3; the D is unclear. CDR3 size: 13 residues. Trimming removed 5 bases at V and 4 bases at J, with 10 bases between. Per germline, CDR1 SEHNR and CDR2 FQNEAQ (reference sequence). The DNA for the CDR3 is TGTGCCAGCAGCCTTCAGAGCGCAGATACGCAGTATTTT. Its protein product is CASSLQSADTQYF. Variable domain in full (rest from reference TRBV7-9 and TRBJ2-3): DTGVSQNPRHKITKRGQNVTFRCDPISEHNRLYWYRQTLGQGPEFLTYFQNEAQLEKSRLLSDRFSAERPKGSFSTLEIQRTEQGDSAMYLCASSLQSADTQYFGPGTRLTVL.

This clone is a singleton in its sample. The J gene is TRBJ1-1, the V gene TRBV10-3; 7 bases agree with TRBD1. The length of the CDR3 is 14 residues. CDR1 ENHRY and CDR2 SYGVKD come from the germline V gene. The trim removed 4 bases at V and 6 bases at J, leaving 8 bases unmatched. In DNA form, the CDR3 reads TGTGCCATCAGTGGGAGACAGGGTCTGTCTGAAGCTTTCTTT. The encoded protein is CAISGRQGLSEAFF.

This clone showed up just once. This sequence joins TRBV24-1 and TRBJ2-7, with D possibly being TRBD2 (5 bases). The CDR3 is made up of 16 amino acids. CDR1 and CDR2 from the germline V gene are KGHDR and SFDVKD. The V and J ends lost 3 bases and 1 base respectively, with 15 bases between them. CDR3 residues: CATSDGRVNGSYEQYF. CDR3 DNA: TGTGCCACCAGTGATGGGCGGGTAAACGGATCCTACGAGCAGTACTTC.

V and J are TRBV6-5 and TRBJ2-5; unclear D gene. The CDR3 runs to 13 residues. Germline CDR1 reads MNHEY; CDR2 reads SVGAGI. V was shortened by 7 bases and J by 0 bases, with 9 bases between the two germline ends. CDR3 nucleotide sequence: TGTGCCAGCACCCTCAGGTACCAAGAGACCCAGTACTTC. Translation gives CASTLRYQETQYF.

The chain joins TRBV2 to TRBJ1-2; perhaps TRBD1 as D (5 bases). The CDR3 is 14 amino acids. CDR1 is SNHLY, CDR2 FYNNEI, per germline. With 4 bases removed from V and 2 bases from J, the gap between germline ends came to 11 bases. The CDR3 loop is CASSGDSRNYGYTF. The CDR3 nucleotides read TGTGCCAGCAGTGGAGACAGCCGAAACTATGGCTACACCTTC.

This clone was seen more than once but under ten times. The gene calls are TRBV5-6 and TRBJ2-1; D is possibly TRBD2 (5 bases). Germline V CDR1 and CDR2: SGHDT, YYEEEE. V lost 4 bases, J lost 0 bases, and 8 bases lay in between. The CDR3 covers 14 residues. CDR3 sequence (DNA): TGTGCCAGCAGCGAGGGCTACTCCTACAATGAGCAGTTCTTC. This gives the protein CASSEGYSYNEQFF.

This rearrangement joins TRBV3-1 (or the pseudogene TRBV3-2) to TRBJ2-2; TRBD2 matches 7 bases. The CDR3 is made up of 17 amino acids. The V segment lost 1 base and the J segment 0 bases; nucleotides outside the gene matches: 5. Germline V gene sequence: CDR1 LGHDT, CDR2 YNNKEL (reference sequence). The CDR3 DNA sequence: TGTGCCAGCAGCCAAGTAGGCGCGGGGGCGAACACCGGGGAGCTGTTTTTT. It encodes CASSQVGAGANTGELFF.

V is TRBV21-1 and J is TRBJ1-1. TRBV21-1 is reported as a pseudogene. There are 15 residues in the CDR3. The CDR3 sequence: CASSKSEDGYTEAFF. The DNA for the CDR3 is TGTGCCAGCAGCAAATCGGAGGACGGGTACACTGAAGCTTTCTTT.

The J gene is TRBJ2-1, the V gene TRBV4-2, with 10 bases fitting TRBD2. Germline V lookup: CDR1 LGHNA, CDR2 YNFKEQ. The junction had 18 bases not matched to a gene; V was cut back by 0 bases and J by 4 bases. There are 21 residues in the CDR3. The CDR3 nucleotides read TGTGCCAGCAGCCAAGATCCCATCGACCGCCGTCTAGCGGGGGAGTACAATGAGCAGTTCTTC. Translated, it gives CASSQDPIDRRLAGEYNEQFF.

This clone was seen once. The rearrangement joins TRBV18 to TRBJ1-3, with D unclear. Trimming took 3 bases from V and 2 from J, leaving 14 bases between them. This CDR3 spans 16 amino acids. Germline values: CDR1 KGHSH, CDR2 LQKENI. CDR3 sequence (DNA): TGTGCCAGCTCACCCCCGGGGTGGAGAGCTGGAAACACCATATATTTT. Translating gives CASSPPGWRAGNTIYF.

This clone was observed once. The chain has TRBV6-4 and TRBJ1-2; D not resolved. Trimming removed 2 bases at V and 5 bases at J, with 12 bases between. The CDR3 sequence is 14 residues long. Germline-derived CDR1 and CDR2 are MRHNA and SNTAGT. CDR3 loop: CASSDQVVNYGYTF. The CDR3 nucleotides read TGTGCCAGCAGTGACCAGGTGGTCAATTATGGCTACACCTTC.

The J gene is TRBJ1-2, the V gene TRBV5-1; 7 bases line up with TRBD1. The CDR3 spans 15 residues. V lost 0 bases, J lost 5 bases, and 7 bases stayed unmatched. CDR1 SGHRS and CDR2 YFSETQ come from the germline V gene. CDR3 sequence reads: CASSLEVGQTYGYTF. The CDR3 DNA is TGCGCCAGCAGCTTGGAGGTGGGACAGACGTATGGCTACACCTTC.